This T cell receptor beta chain is from a study of shared clonotypes between healthy human individuals. This CDR3 is 13 amino acids long. Germline CDR1 reads SQVTM; CDR2 reads ANQGSEA. Trimming left V 3 bases short and J 1 base short, with 9 bases between. With respect to this clone: Its antigen is still unknown.

General study results and limits: Only blood samples were collected, and tissue repertoires likely differ. As a rule, naive subsets had a larger estimated richness than memory subsets.

The input for sorted-subset replicate PCRs was 200 ng DNA, some 28,000 T cell genomes. Libraries were prepared by immunoSEQ multiplex PCR; TCRdb keeps only in-frame clonotypes and omits some of them. Of 950,000 to 1,100,000 clones in the sample, about 74% were seen once. The sample consisted of memory CD4+ T cells sorted from blood. Subset denoted: CD45RA-negative fraction. The chain carries TRBV29-1 and TRBJ1-1; D may be TRBD1 (5 bases). This clonotype originated in a man aged 18 to 30 in good health. The CDR3 reads CSVEQGPNTEAFF. The CDR3 nucleotides read TGCAGCGTTGAGCAGGGACCGAACACTGAAGCTTTCTTT.